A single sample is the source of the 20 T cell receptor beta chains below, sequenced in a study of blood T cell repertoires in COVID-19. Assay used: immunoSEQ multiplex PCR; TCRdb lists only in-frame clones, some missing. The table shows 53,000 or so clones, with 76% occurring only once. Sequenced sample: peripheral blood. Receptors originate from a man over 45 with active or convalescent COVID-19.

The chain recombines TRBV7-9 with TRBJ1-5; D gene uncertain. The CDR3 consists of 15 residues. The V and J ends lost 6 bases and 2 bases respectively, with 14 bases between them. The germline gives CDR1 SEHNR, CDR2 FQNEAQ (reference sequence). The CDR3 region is CASSEEPSGNQPQHF. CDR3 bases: TGTGCCAGCAGTGAGGAACCGTCAGGCAATCAGCCCCAGCATTTT.

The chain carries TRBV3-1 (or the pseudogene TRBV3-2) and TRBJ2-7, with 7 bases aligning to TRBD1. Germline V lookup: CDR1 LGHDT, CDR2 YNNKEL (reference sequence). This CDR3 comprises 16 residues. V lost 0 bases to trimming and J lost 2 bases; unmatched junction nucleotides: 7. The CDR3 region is CASSQEGTVFPYEQYF. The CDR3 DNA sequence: TGTGCCAGCAGCCAAGAAGGGACAGTCTTTCCCTACGAGCAGTACTTC.

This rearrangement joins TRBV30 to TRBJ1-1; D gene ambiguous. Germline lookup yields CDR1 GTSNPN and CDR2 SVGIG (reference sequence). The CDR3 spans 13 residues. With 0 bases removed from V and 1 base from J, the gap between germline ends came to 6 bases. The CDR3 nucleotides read TGTGCCTGGAGTGTACAACAGAACACTGAAGCTTTCTTT. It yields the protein CAWSVQQNTEAFF. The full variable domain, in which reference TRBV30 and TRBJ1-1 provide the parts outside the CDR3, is SQTIHQWPATLVQPVGSPLSLECTVEGTSNPNLYWYRQAAGRGLQLLFYSVGIGQISSEVPQNLSASRPQDRQFILSSKKLLLSDSGFYLCAWSVQQNTEAFFGQGTRLTVV.

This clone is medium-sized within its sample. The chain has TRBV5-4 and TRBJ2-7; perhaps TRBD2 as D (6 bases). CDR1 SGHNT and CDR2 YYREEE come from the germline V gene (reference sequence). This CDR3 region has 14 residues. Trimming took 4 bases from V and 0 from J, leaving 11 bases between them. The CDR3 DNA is TGTGCCAGCAGCCGCGGGACCGGCTCCTACGAGCAGTACTTC. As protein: CASSRGTGSYEQYF.

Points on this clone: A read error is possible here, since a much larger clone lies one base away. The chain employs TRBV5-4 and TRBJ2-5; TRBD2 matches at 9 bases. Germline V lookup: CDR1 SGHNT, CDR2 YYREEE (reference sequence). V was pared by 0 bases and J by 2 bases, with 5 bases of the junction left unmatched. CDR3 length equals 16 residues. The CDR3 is CASSLGAGGPQETQYF. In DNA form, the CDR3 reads TGTGCCAGCAGCTTGGGGGCGGGGGGGCCGCAAGAGACCCAGTACTTC.

The CDR3 DNA reads TGTGCCAGCAGTCCGGACGGGAGAGGCAACGAGCAGTACTTC. Encoded protein: CASSPDGRGNEQYF. The rearrangement links TRBV6-5 to TRBJ2-7; the D gene is possibly TRBD2 (6 bases). The germline V and J ends were trimmed by 5 bases and 5 bases, with 16 bases remaining between them. This CDR3 is 14 amino acids long. The germline gives CDR1 MNHEY, CDR2 SVGAGI.

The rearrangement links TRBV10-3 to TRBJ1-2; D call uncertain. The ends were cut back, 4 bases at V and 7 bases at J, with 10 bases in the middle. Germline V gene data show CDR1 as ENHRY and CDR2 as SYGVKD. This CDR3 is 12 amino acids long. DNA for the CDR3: TGTGCCATCAGTGTCGCCGGGGTTGGCTACACCTTC. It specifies CAISVAGVGYTF.

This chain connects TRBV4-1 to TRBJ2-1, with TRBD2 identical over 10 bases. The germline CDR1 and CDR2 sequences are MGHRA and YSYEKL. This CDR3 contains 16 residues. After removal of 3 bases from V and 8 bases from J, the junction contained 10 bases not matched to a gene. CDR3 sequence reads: CASSQEKSGRGDEQFF. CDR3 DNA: TGCGCCAGCAGCCAGGAGAAAAGCGGGAGGGGAGATGAGCAGTTCTTC.

In nucleotides, the CDR3 is TGTGCCAGCAACTGGGCGGGACAGGGGGCAACTAATGAAAAACTGTTTTTT. Its protein product is CASNWAGQGATNEKLFF. The chain is built from TRBV2 and TRBJ1-4, with TRBD1 matching 11 bases. The germline V gene encodes CDR1 SNHLY and CDR2 FYNNEI. CDR3 length: 17 residues. V lost 7 bases to trimming and J lost 0 bases; unmatched junction nucleotides: 7.

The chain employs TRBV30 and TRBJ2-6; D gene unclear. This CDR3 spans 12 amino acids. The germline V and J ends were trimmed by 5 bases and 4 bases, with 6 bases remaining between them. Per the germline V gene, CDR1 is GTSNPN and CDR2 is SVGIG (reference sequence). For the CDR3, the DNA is TGTGCCTGGGCGTTCGGGGCCAACGTCCTGACTTTC. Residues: CAWAFGANVLTF.

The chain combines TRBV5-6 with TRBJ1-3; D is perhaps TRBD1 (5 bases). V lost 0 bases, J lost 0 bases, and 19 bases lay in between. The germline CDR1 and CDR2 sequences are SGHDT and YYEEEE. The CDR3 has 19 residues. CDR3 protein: CASSLGGADTQYSGNTIYF. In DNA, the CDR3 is TGTGCCAGCAGCTTGGGTGGTGCGGACACCCAATACTCTGGAAACACCATATATTTT.

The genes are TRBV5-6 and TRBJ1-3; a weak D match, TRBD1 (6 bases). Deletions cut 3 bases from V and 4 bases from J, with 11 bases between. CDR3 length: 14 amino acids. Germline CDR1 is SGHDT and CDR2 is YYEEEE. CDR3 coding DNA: TGTGCCAGCAGCTCACAGGGAGGGGGAAACACCATATATTTT. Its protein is CASSSQGGGNTIYF.

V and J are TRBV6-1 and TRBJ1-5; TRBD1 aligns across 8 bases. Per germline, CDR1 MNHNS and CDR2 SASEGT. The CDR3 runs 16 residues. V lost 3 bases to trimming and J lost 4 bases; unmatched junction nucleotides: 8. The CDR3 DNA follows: TGTGCCAGCAGTGAGGTACAGGGGGTTTCGAATCAGCCCCAGCATTTT. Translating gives CASSEVQGVSNQPQHF.

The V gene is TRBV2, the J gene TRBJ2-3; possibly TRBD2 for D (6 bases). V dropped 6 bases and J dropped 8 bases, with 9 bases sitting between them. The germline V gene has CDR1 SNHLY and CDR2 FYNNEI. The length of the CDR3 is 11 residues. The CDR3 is CASSFGGTQYF. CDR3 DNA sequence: TGTGCCAGCAGCTTCGGGGGTACGCAGTATTTT.

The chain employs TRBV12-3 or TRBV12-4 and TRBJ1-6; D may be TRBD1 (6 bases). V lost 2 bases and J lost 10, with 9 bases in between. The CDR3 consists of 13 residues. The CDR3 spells CASSLQGQSPLHF. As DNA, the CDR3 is TGTGCCAGCAGTTTACAGGGACAATCACCCCTCCACTTT.

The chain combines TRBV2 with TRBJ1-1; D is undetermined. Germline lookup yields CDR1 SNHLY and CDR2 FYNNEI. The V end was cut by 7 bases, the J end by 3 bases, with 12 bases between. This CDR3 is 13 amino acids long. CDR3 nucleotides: TGTGCCAGCAACGCGGAGGAGCACACTGAAGCTTTCTTT. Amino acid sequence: CASNAEEHTEAFF.

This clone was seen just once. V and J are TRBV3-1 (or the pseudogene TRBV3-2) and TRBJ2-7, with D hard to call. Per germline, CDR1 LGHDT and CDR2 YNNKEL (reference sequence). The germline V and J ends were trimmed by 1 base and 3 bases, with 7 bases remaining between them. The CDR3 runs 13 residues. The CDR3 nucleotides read TGTGCCAGCAGCCAAGGCCACAACTACGAGCAGTACTTC. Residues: CASSQGHNYEQYF.

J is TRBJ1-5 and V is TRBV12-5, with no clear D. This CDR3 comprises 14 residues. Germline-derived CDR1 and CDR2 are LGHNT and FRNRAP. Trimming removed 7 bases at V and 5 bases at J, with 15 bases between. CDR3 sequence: CASAPLTAHQPQHF. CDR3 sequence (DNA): TGTGCTAGTGCCCCGCTGACTGCTCATCAGCCCCAGCATTTT. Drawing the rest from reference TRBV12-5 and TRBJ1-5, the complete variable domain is DARVTQTPRHKVTEMGQEVTMRCQPILGHNTVFWYRQTMMQGLELLAYFRNRAPLDDSGMPKDRFSAEMPDATLATLKIQPSEPRDSAVYFCASAPLTAHQPQHFGDGTRLSIL.

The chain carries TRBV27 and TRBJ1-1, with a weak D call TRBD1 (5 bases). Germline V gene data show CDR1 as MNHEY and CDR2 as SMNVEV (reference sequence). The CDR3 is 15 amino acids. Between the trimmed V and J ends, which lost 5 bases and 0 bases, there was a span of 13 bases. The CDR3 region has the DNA TGTGCCAGCAGTCGGGGGGGTTACATGAACACTGAAGCTTTCTTT. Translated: CASSRGGYMNTEAFF.

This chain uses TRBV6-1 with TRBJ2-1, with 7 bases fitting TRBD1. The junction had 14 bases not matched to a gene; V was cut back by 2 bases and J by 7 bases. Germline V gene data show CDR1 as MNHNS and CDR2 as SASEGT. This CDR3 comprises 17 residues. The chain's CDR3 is CASSESHVGTVSNEQFF. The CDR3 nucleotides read TGTGCCAGCAGTGAATCCCATGTTGGGACAGTCTCTAATGAGCAGTTCTTC.